The sequence of this TCR beta chain was determined in a study of CD8 T cells in Susac syndrome. V was clipped by 6 bases and J by 5 bases, with 18 bases between them. Germline lookup yields CDR1 SQVTM and CDR2 ANQGSEA. The CDR3 runs to 14 residues. Random hexamers were used to reverse transcribe an amount of roughly 0.5 to 1 ug RNA. TCRdb fed the immunoSEQ multiplex PCR reads into MiXCR, producing one record per CDR3 protein. This sample yields about 120,000 distinct CDR3 sequences, of which roughly 95% are seen a single time; roughly 0.14% belongs to the top ten. Material: CD4+ T cells from PBMCs. This chain links TRBV29-1 with TRBJ2-3; D is possibly TRBD2 (7 bases). The sequence was obtained from a human donor with Susac syndrome. CDR3 sequence (DNA): TGCAGCGTGGGGGGCGGGAGTGGCATAGATACGCAGTATTTT. Protein: CSVGGGSGIDTQYF.